A selection of T cell receptor beta chains follows, all from one sample in a study of cytomegalovirus exposure and HLA in healthy donors. The data were produced by immunoSEQ multiplex PCR, yet TCRdb's version contains in-frame clones alone and is incomplete. The table shows some 150,000 clones, with roughly 81% occurring only once. Sequenced material: PBMCs. These receptor sequences come from a woman younger than 35 in good health and CMV-seronegative. Each CDR3 is given with its conserved first and last residue. A D gene is named only where the DNA matches it firmly. Part of the rows lack a size; the others show once, few, many or a class for expanded clones.

J gene: TRBJ1-5
clone size: few
D gene: TRBD1
V gene: TRBV19
CDR3 DNA: TGTGCCAGTACCATCCGGGACAGTAATCAGCCCCAGCATTTT
CDR3 protein: CASTIRDSNQPQHF

J gene: TRBJ2-3
clone size: once
D gene: .
V gene: TRBV5-4
CDR3 DNA: TGTGCCAGCAGCTTGGGGGGCAGGGGTGTAGGCTGGGTGACAGATACGCAGTATTTT
CDR3 protein: CASSLGGRGVGWVTDTQYF

J gene: TRBJ2-2
clone size: .
D gene: .
V gene: TRBV28
CDR3 DNA: TGTGCCAGCAAGCCGGACTCCCGAGTGAAGCTGAGACCCACCGGGGAGCTGTTTTTT
CDR3 protein: CASKPDSRVKLRPTGELFF

J gene: TRBJ2-6
clone size: .
D gene: .
V gene: TRBV10-2
CDR3 DNA: TGCGCCAGCGGAGGTCAGCACTCTGGGGCCAACGTCCTGACTTTC
CDR3 protein: CASGGQHSGANVLTF

J gene: TRBJ1-6
clone size: .
D gene: TRBD1
V gene: TRBV2
CDR3 DNA: TGTGCCAGCGGGGCAGGGGGCAATAATTCACCCCTCCACTTT
CDR3 protein: CASGAGGNNSPLHF

J gene: TRBJ2-3
clone size: .
D gene: .
V gene: TRBV6-5
CDR3 DNA: TGTACCAGCAGTTACTCTGGCGGGAGCACAGATACGCAGTATTTT
CDR3 protein: CTSSYSGGSTDTQYF

J gene: TRBJ2-1
clone size: .
D gene: .
V gene: TRBV27
CDR3 DNA: TGTGCCAGCAGTTTATGGGGGGAGCCCTACAATGAGCAGTTCTTC
CDR3 protein: CASSLWGEPYNEQFF

J gene: TRBJ2-5
clone size: .
D gene: TRBD2
V gene: TRBV5-1
CDR3 DNA: TGCGCCAGCAGCTCGACTAGCGGGGGAGAGACCCAGTACTTC
CDR3 protein: CASSSTSGGETQYF

J gene: TRBJ1-2
clone size: .
D gene: .
V gene: TRBV28
CDR3 DNA: TGTGCCAGCAGTTTACGGTCTAACTATGGCTACACCTTC
CDR3 protein: CASSLRSNYGYTF

J gene: TRBJ2-3
clone size: .
D gene: .
V gene: TRBV7-2
CDR3 DNA: TGTGCCAGCAGCTTAGCGGCCAGGGGAGATACGCAGTATTTT
CDR3 protein: CASSLAARGDTQYF

J gene: TRBJ2-7
clone size: .
D gene: .
V gene: TRBV27
CDR3 DNA: TGTGCCAGCAGTTCCCCCCTACGAGGGATCTACGAGCAGTACTTC
CDR3 protein: CASSSPLRGIYEQYF

J gene: TRBJ2-1
clone size: .
D gene: TRBD2
V gene: TRBV12-5
CDR3 DNA: TGTGCTAGTGGTCTCACGGGAGGTGAGCAGTTCTTC
CDR3 protein: CASGLTGGEQFF

J gene: TRBJ2-3
clone size: .
D gene: TRBD2
V gene: TRBV6-1
CDR3 DNA: TGTGCCAGCAGTCATAGCGGGGGGGCAGATACGCAGTATTTT
CDR3 protein: CASSHSGGADTQYF

J gene: TRBJ1-3
clone size: .
D gene: .
V gene: TRBV6-6
CDR3 DNA: TGTGCCAGCGGATGGGGGCAGGGGACCATATATTTT
CDR3 protein: CASGWGQGTIYF

J gene: TRBJ2-1
clone size: .
D gene: .
V gene: TRBV5-1
CDR3 DNA: TGCGCCAGCATCGGGGGGCAGGGGTCCTACAATGAGCAGTTCTTC
CDR3 protein: CASIGGQGSYNEQFF

J gene: TRBJ1-6
clone size: few
D gene: .
V gene: TRBV28
CDR3 DNA: TGTGCCAGCAGGCGACAACCCGCGGGCTCACCCCTCCACTTT
CDR3 protein: CASRRQPAGSPLHF

J gene: TRBJ2-7
clone size: .
D gene: TRBD1
V gene: TRBV5-1
CDR3 DNA: TGCGCCAGCAGCTTGACAGGGGTGGACTACGAGCAGTACTTC
CDR3 protein: CASSLTGVDYEQYF

J gene: TRBJ2-7
clone size: .
D gene: TRBD2
V gene: TRBV7-2
CDR3 DNA: TGTGCCAGCAGGCTCACTAGCGGGGGTTCCTACGAGCAGTACTTC
CDR3 protein: CASRLTSGGSYEQYF

J gene: TRBJ2-2
clone size: .
D gene: .
V gene: TRBV19
CDR3 DNA: TGTGCCAGTAGAAGGAGGGGGCAGGACGGGGAGCTGTTTTTT
CDR3 protein: CASRRRGQDGELFF

J gene: TRBJ2-7
clone size: .
D gene: .
V gene: TRBV2
CDR3 DNA: TGTGCCAGCATGCAGGGGTCGGGGGAGCAGTACTTC
CDR3 protein: CASMQGSGEQYF

J gene: TRBJ2-1
clone size: few
D gene: TRBD2
V gene: TRBV6-5
CDR3 DNA: TGTGCCAGCAGTTACTCGGCGACTAGCCCTGAGCAGTTCTTC
CDR3 protein: CASSYSATSPEQFF

J gene: TRBJ2-7
clone size: .
D gene: TRBD1
V gene: TRBV28
CDR3 DNA: TGCGCCAGCCCCCCCCGAGGGGGCGAGTCCTACGAGCAGTACTTC
CDR3 protein: CASPPRGGESYEQYF

J gene: TRBJ1-1
clone size: .
D gene: .
V gene: TRBV7-6
CDR3 DNA: TGTGCCAGCAGCTATGAACAGGGATTGAACACTGAAGCTTTCTTT
CDR3 protein: CASSYEQGLNTEAFF

J gene: TRBJ1-3
clone size: .
D gene: .
V gene: TRBV5-1
CDR3 DNA: TGCGCCAGCAGTGCGGACTGGGGAAACACCATATATTTT
CDR3 protein: CASSADWGNTIYF

J gene: TRBJ1-1
clone size: .
D gene: .
V gene: TRBV6-1
CDR3 DNA: TGTGCCAGCTCTAAACCCCACTCCACTGAAGCTTTCTTT
CDR3 protein: CASSKPHSTEAFF

J gene: TRBJ1-5
clone size: .
D gene: .
V gene: TRBV4-2
CDR3 DNA: TGTGCCAGCAGCCAAGAGAGGTTGGGCAATCAGCCCCAGCATTTT
CDR3 protein: CASSQERLGNQPQHF

J gene: TRBJ1-5
clone size: .
D gene: .
V gene: TRBV19
CDR3 DNA: TGTGCCAGTAGTATAGGAGGGGGAGGGCAGCCCCAGCATTTT
CDR3 protein: CASSIGGGGQPQHF

J gene: TRBJ2-5
clone size: .
D gene: TRBD2
V gene: TRBV18
CDR3 DNA: TGTGCCAGCTCACCGACTAGCGCACAAGAGACCCAGTACTTC
CDR3 protein: CASSPTSAQETQYF

J gene: TRBJ2-7
clone size: once
D gene: .
V gene: TRBV2
CDR3 DNA: TGTGCCAGCAGGCAAGGAGGGCAGTACTTC
CDR3 protein: CASRQGGQYF

J gene: TRBJ2-3
clone size: .
D gene: TRBD1
V gene: TRBV11-2
CDR3 DNA: TGTGCCAGCAGCTTAGCTCCAGGGACAGGGGACGCAGATACGCAGTATTTT
CDR3 protein: CASSLAPGTGDADTQYF

J gene: TRBJ2-7
clone size: few
D gene: .
V gene: TRBV4-3
CDR3 DNA: TGCGCCAGCTCCGCCAGGTGGCAGGCCTTCTCCTACGAGCAGTACTTC
CDR3 protein: CASSARWQAFSYEQYF

J gene: TRBJ2-2
clone size: .
D gene: .
V gene: TRBV7-9
CDR3 DNA: TGTGCCAGCAGCCCCCTCGGGACCGGGGAGCTGTTTTTT
CDR3 protein: CASSPLGTGELFF

J gene: TRBJ2-3
clone size: .
D gene: .
V gene: TRBV18
CDR3 DNA: TGTGCCAGCTCACCATCAAGACTAGTCACAGGCACAGATACGCAGTATTTT
CDR3 protein: CASSPSRLVTGTDTQYF

J gene: TRBJ1-2
clone size: .
D gene: .
V gene: TRBV10-2
CDR3 DNA: TGCGCCAGCAGTGAGTCCCGGGGGAATGGCTACACCTTC
CDR3 protein: CASSESRGNGYTF

J gene: TRBJ2-7
clone size: once
D gene: TRBD1
V gene: TRBV28
CDR3 DNA: TGTGCCAGCGGGACAGGGACGAACTACGAGCAGTACTTC
CDR3 protein: CASGTGTNYEQYF

J gene: TRBJ2-3
clone size: .
D gene: TRBD2
V gene: TRBV5-1
CDR3 DNA: TGCGCCAGCAGCTTGGAGCTAGCGGGGGGTGGGAATACGCAGTATTTT
CDR3 protein: CASSLELAGGGNTQYF

J gene: TRBJ1-2
clone size: .
D gene: .
V gene: TRBV12-1
CDR3 DNA: TGTGCCAGCAGCTCCGGGACAGGGTGCTATGGCTACACCTTC
CDR3 protein: CASSSGTGCYGYTF

J gene: TRBJ1-4
clone size: .
D gene: .
V gene: TRBV27
CDR3 DNA: TGTGCCAGCAGTTTAATCCGGGGACGGGGGAATGAAAAACTGTTTTTT
CDR3 protein: CASSLIRGRGNEKLFF

J gene: TRBJ2-7
clone size: .
D gene: TRBD2
V gene: TRBV7-9
CDR3 DNA: TGTGCCAGCAGCTCCGGGAGGGACTACGAGCAGTACTTC
CDR3 protein: CASSSGRDYEQYF

J gene: TRBJ2-7
clone size: .
D gene: TRBD1
V gene: TRBV28
CDR3 DNA: TGTGCCAGCAGCTCTTACAGGGGGGCCTACGAGCAGTACTTC
CDR3 protein: CASSSYRGAYEQYF

J gene: TRBJ2-7
clone size: .
D gene: .
V gene: TRBV14
CDR3 DNA: TGTGCCAGCAGCCCGGGACTTTCGTCCTACGAGCAGTACTTC
CDR3 protein: CASSPGLSSYEQYF

J gene: TRBJ1-5
clone size: .
D gene: TRBD1
V gene: TRBV5-1
CDR3 DNA: TGCGCCAGCAGCCCCTGGACAGGACCAAATCAGCCCCAGCATTTT
CDR3 protein: CASSPWTGPNQPQHF